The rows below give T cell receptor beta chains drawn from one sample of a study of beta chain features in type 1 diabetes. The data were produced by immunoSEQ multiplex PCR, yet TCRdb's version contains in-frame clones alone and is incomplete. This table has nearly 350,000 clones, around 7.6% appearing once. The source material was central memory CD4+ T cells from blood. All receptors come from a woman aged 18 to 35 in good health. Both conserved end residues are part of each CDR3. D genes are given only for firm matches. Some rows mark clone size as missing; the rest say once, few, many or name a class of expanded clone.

CDR3: CASSLSRTGYNEQFF
DNA: TGTGCCAGCAGCTTATCACGGACAGGGTACAATGAGCAGTTCTTC
size: few
V: TRBV7-2
J: TRBJ2-1
D: TRBD1

CDR3: CASSQNPSETQYF
DNA: TGCGCCAGCAGCCAAAACCCCTCCGAGACCCAGTACTTC
size: few
V: TRBV4-3
J: TRBJ2-5
D: NA

CDR3: CATSSNRVGEKLFF
DNA: TGTGCCACCAGCAGTAACAGGGTTGGCGAAAAACTGTTTTTT
size: many
V: TRBV15
J: TRBJ1-4
D: NA

CDR3: CSARADYEQYF
DNA: TGCAGTGCTCGTGCTGACTATGAGCAGTACTTC
size: NA
V: TRBV20-1
J: TRBJ2-7
D: NA

CDR3: CATSRDVGRQYF
DNA: TGTGCCACCAGCAGAGACGTGGGGAGGCAGTACTTC
size: NA
V: TRBV15
J: TRBJ2-7
D: NA

CDR3: CASSQDAYRIWETQYF
DNA: TGTGCCAGCAGCCAAGATGCCTACAGGATATGGGAGACCCAGTACTTC
size: NA
V: TRBV14
J: TRBJ2-5
D: NA

CDR3: CASSHRVATEAFF
DNA: TGTGCCAGCAGCCATAGGGTTGCCACTGAAGCTTTCTTT
size: NA
V: TRBV14
J: TRBJ1-1
D: NA

CDR3: CASSLNLSGGSGYTF
DNA: TGTGCCAGCAGTTTAAATTTGTCGGGGGGTAGTGGCTACACCTTC
size: few
V: TRBV28
J: TRBJ1-2
D: NA

CDR3: CASSLYGGQKNTEAFF
DNA: TGCGCCAGCAGCCTATACGGGGGACAGAAGAACACTGAAGCTTTCTTT
size: few
V: TRBV4-3
J: TRBJ1-1
D: TRBD1

CDR3: CSARGRVAAKDGYTF
DNA: TGCAGCGCCCGGGGCAGGGTAGCGGCTAAGGATGGCTACACCTTC
size: few
V: TRBV29-1
J: TRBJ1-2
D: NA

CDR3: CASSQAGLAGGKRETQYF
DNA: TGCGCCAGCAGCCAAGCGGGACTAGCGGGAGGAAAGAGGGAGACCCAGTACTTC
size: few
V: TRBV4-1
J: TRBJ2-5
D: TRBD2

CDR3: CASSTGSGNTIYF
DNA: TGTGCCAGCAGCACAGGCTCCGGAAACACCATATATTTT
size: NA
V: TRBV11-2
J: TRBJ1-3
D: NA

CDR3: CAIGERGQGTEAFF
DNA: TGTGCCATCGGAGAAAGAGGGCAGGGAACTGAAGCTTTCTTT
size: NA
V: TRBV10-3
J: TRBJ1-1
D: NA